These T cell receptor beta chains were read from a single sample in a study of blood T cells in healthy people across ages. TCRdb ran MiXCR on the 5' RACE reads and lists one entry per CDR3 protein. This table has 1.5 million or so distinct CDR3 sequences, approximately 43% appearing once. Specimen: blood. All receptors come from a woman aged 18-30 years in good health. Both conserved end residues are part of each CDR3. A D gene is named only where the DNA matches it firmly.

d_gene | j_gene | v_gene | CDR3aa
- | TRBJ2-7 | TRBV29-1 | CSVVSRNNYEQYF
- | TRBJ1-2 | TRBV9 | CASSVAGGDYGYTF
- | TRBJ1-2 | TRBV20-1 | CSARQWAVHGYTF
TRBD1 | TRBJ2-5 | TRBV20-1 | CSARGTSGTGRETQYF
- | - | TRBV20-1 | CSARPGPNYNEQYF
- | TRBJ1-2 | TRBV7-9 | CASTVGEGYGYTF
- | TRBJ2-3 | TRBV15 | CATSRDQGGHTDTQYF
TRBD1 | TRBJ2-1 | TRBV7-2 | CASSARTGPYNEQFF
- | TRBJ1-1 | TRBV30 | CAWSVGGLGTEAFF
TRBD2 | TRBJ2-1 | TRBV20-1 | CSAREQAGGSYNEQFF
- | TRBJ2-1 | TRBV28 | CASSSTFGMAYEQFF
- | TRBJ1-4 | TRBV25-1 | CASSEFHGDEKLFF
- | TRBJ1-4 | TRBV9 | CASSVRPAPEKLFF
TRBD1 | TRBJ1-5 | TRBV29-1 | CSVETGEGQPQHF
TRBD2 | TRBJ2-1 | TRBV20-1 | CSARDYAGGSYNEQFF
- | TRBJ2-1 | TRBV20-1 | CSARAGSDNEQFF
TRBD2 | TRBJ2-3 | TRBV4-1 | CASSQPTSGSDTQYF
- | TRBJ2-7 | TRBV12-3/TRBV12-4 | CASSRGSANNEQYF
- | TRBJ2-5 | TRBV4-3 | CASSQDCGVQETQYF
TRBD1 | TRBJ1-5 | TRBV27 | CASSLQTGLDQLQHF
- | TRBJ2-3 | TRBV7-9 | CASNSLAAASTDTQYF
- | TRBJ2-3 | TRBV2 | CASSEVGVEDTQYF
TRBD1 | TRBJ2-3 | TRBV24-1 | CATSDPPSTGTGTDTQYF
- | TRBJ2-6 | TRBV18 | CASSPTTLGANVLTF
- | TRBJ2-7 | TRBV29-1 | CSGGLNEQYF
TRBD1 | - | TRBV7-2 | CASSSQDRGLYEQYF
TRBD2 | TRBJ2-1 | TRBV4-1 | CASGRGLVYNEQFF
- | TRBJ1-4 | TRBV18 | CASSPLPLEGEKLFF
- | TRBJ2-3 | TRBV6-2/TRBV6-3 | CASSPRPGGERTDTQYF
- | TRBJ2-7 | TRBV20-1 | CSAQLGGGSWYEQYF
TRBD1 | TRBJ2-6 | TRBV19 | CASSITGTGMVGANVLTF
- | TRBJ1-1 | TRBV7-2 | CASSFGQTITEAFF
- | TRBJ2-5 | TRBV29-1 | CSVEWYQETQYF
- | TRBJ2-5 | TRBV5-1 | CASSLTSGWETQYF
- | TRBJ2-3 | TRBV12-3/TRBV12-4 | CASSQPGPVRADTQYF
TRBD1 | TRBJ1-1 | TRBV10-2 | CASRTGARNTEAFF
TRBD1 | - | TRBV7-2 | CASSLARGWTYEQYF
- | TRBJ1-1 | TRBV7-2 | CASSLVTGRAMNTEAFF
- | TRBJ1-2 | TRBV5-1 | CASGDQSTNYGYTF
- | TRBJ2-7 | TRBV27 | CASSLDTPEFYEQYF
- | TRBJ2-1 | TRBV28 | CASSPTGLSSYNEQFF
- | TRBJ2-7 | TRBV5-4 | CASSLKGTSYEQYF
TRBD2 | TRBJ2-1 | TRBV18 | CASSPPGLAGTRLTEQFF
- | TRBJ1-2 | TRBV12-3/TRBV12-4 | CASSWEGLTVGYTF
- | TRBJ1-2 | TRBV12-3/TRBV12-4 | CASSYRRGYTF
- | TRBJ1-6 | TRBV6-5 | CASSYGRRTFNSPLHF
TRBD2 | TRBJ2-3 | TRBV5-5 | CASSLESRLAITDTQYF
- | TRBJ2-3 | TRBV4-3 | CASSHRRDWGQNTQYF
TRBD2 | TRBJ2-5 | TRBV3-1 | CASSLRTSPETQYF